Listed here are 18 T cell receptor beta chains from one sample, sequenced in a study of tumor-infiltrating lymphocytes in primary liver carcinoma (dated by TCRdb to 2016 to 2017). Instrument used: Illumina HiSeq 2500. A constant-region primer and ProtoScript II reverse transcriptase were used to reverse-transcribe TCRbeta-specific cDNA from about 0.55 ug total RNA. The TCRbeta libraries were prepared through three rounds of nested multiplex PCR following a slightly modified ARM-PCR procedure. Each of the first two PCR rounds ran for 10 cycles and used multiplex TRBV1-TRBV30 forward primers together with a Cbeta reverse primer. TCRdb trimmed public reads at Q25 via fastp, called clones via MiXCR and kept in-frame beta chains. Each record represents a unique CDR3 protein, reported with the most common genes and DNA among its rows. The sample data list approximately 300,000 distinct CDR3 sequences, and about 60% of these were observed just once. Roughly 9% of the sample goes to the ten largest clones.

TRIzol reagent was used to extract blood RNA from unsorted whole blood, while the DNeasy Blood & Tissue kit provided the germline DNA. The sample was peripheral blood. The source is a man between 35 and 55 years old with primary liver carcinoma and hepatitis B virus infection.

In regard to this clonotype: Here the CDR3 omits its conserved ending phenylalanine or tryptophan, so a read error is the likely source. The J gene is TRBJ2-2, the V gene TRBV5-4; D is possibly TRBD2 (5 bases). The CDR3 consists of 16 residues. The germline CDR1 and CDR2 sequences are SGHNT and YYREEE (reference sequence). The V end was cut by 0 bases, the J end by 4 bases, with 13 bases between. The CDR3 here is CASSLASRGFTGELFL. The CDR3 bases are TGTGCCAGCAGCTTGGCTAGCCGAGGGTTCACCGGGGAGCTGTTTCTT.

Remarks on this clonotype: Possible read error: a much larger clone is one base away. This chain uses TRBV6-1 with TRBJ2-5; D gene unclear. The CDR3 covers 14 residues. The germline V gene has CDR1 MNHNS and CDR2 SASEGT. V was shortened by 1 base and J by 5 bases, with 11 bases between the two germline ends. CDR3 sequence (DNA): TGTGCCAGCAGTGAAGGAATGGAGAGGGAGACCCAGTACTTC. As protein: CASSEGMERETQYF.

As to this clonotype: A much larger clone lies one base from this, so it may be a read error. The chain couples TRBV28 to TRBJ2-7, with D tentatively TRBD2 (6 bases). The CDR3 has 13 residues. Looked up from germline, CDR1 is MDHEN and CDR2 is SYDVKM. The chain's CDR3 is CTSSFGRSYEQYF. The CDR3 DNA follows: TGTACCAGCAGTTTCGGGAGATCCTACGAGCAGTACTTC.

In the case of this clonotype: Possible read error: a much larger clone is one base away. V gene TRBV29-1 combines with J gene TRBJ1-2; 8 bases map to TRBD1. Germline V lookup: CDR1 SQVTM, CDR2 ANQGSEA. Germline trimming cut 7 bases from V and 6 bases from J; bases unmatched to any gene: 16. The CDR3 totals 15 residues. Here the CDR3 DNA reads TGCAGCGCCCATTCAGGGGGCAACAGCATTCATGGCTACACCTTC. As protein: CSAHSGGNSIHGYTF.

Comment on this clonotype: The conserved closing phenylalanine or tryptophan is absent in this CDR3, likely reflecting a read error. The gene calls are TRBV6-2 or TRBV6-3 and TRBJ2-7; no clear D gene. V lost 5 bases and J 7 bases, leaving 21 bases between the germline ends. Germline V lookup: CDR1 MNHEY, CDR2 SVGEGT. The CDR3 has 15 amino acids. Written as DNA, the CDR3 is TGTGCCAGCAGTACCGTCGGTCGTACTAACGCAGAGCAGTACTCC. It codes for CASSTVGRTNAEQYS.

Comments on this clonotype: Lacking the conserved final phenylalanine or tryptophan, this CDR3 likely reflects a read error. The chain links TRBV11-2 to TRBJ2-1; 10 nucleotides match TRBD2. CDR1 is SGHAT and CDR2 is FQNNGV in the germline V gene. The CDR3 runs 14 residues. CDR3 protein: CASSLVPSGSHQFS. As DNA, the CDR3 is TGTGCCAGCAGTTTAGTACCTAGCGGGAGTCATCAGTTCTCC.

This clonotype was recorded at least ten times. The chain uses TRBV6-2 or TRBV6-3 and TRBJ2-7; D gene uncertain. The CDR3 is 11 residues long. V was cut by 6 bases and J by 0 bases, with 3 bases left in between. Germline V gene data show CDR1 as MNHEY and CDR2 as SVGEGT. CDR3 region: CASSDSYEQYF. DNA for the CDR3: TGTGCCAGCAGCGACTCCTACGAGCAGTACTTC.

This clonotype was recorded many times. The chain employs TRBV6-2 or TRBV6-3 and TRBJ2-1; 13 nucleotides line up with TRBD2. The CDR3 contains 17 residues. Germline assignment: CDR1 MNHEY and CDR2 SVGEGT. V trimming: 5 bases; J trimming: 10 bases; junction bases outside the gene matches: 14. The CDR3 spells CASSRPGSTSGRGEQFF. The DNA of the CDR3 is TGTGCCAGCAGTCGGCCGGGAAGTACTAGCGGGAGGGGAGAGCAGTTCTTC.

Comments on this clonotype: The germline gene is not matched at one end of the junction; a read error may be the cause. The CDR3 protein is CASSAEGWGEQSF. CDR3 nucleotide sequence: TGTGCCAGCAGTGCGGAGGGGTGGGGTGAGCAGTCCTTC. The chain has TRBV6-4 and TRBJ2-1, with D perhaps matching TRBD2 (6 bases). Germline-derived CDR1 and CDR2 are MRHNA and SNTAGT. The CDR3 has 13 amino acids.

This clonotype was counted many times. V usage is TRBV10-3 and J usage is TRBJ1-3; D is unclear. Germline V lookup: CDR1 ENHRY, CDR2 SYGVKD. There are 15 residues in the CDR3. V gave up 4 bases and J gave up 0 bases, with 10 bases separating them. The CDR3 DNA is TGTGCCATCAGTGTTCGTGGGGACTCTGGAAACACCATATATTTT. It is translated as CAISVRGDSGNTIYF.

Many counts were recorded for this clonotype. V is TRBV6-6 and J is TRBJ1-3, with D possibly matching TRBD1 (6 bases). Trimming took 2 bases from V and 1 from J, leaving 9 bases between them. CDR3 length: 15 amino acids. CDR1 is MNHNY and CDR2 is SVGAGI in the germline V gene (reference sequence). For the CDR3, the DNA is TGTGCCAGCAGTTACCCAGGGGAATCTGGAAACACCATATATTTT. Amino acids: CASSYPGESGNTIYF.

Of note for this clonotype: Relative to the germline gene, one junction end is altered; a read error may explain this. The chain has TRBV5-5 and TRBJ2-1, with TRBD1 matching over 8 bases. CDR3 length: 20 residues. Germline CDR1 and CDR2: SGHKS and YYEKEE (reference sequence). DNA of the CDR3: TGTACCAGCAGCTCGATGGGACAGGACCTCCTAGCGAACCACTACAATGAGCAGTTCTTC. Translating it yields CTSSSMGQDLLANHYNEQFF.

This clonotype was found once. The chain employs TRBV12-3 or TRBV12-4 and TRBJ1-3; perhaps TRBD1 as D (5 bases). V was trimmed by 3 bases and J by 0 bases, leaving 18 bases between them. This CDR3 spans 18 amino acids. CDR3 sequence (DNA): TGTGCCAGCAGTTTTTTACAGGTGGGCATGATCTCTGGAAACACCATATATTTT. This encodes CASSFLQVGMISGNTIYF.

Turning to this clonotype: Since no conserved phenylalanine or tryptophan closes the CDR3, a read error is the likely cause. The J gene is TRBJ2-1, the V gene TRBV6-5, with D unclear. The CDR3 is 13 residues long. The V end was cut by 6 bases, the J end by 2 bases, with 8 bases between. From germline, CDR1 is MNHEY and CDR2 SVGAGI. The CDR3 nucleotides are TGTGCCAGCAGCCTAGTGGCCTACAATGAGCAGTTCCTC. Protein product: CASSLVAYNEQFL.

This clonotype was seen just once. At one end, the junction sequence differs from germline, possibly due to a read error. The CDR3 here is CTSSLAQGGLHTQYF. CDR3 sequence (DNA): TGTACCAGCAGCTTAGCCCAGGGGGGTCTACATACGCAGTATTTT. The rearrangement links TRBV11-3 to TRBJ2-3, with D perhaps matching TRBD1 (7 bases). Germline V CDR1 and CDR2: SGHNT, YENEEA. The CDR3 is 15 amino acids.

The table lists this clonotype with a few counts. A read error may explain this, as a much larger clone is one base away. The V gene is TRBV11-2, the J gene TRBJ2-7, with TRBD2 matching 9 bases. After removal of 4 bases from V and 2 bases from J, the junction contained 9 bases not matched to a gene. The germline V gene encodes CDR1 SGHAT and CDR2 FQNNGV. The length of the CDR3 is 16 residues. CDR3 sequence (DNA): TGTGCCAGCAGCTATACTGTAGCGGGAGCCCCCTACGAGCAGTACTTC. This codes for CASSYTVAGAPYEQYF.

About this clonotype itself: The conserved phenylalanine or tryptophan normally closing the CDR3 is absent here, so this likely arose from a read error. This rearrangement joins TRBV6-5 to TRBJ2-2, with D possibly being TRBD2 (5 bases). CDR1 is MNHEY and CDR2 is SVGAGI in the germline V gene. This CDR3 is 15 amino acids long. The CDR3 nucleotides are TGTGCCAGCAGTTATCGGACTGTGAACACCGGGGAACTGTTTTCT. Amino acids: CASSYRTVNTGELFS.

The genes are TRBV6-5 and TRBJ2-1; 13 bases map to TRBD2. V lost 6 bases, J lost 9 bases, and 5 bases stayed unmatched. Germline CDR1 and CDR2: MNHEY and SVGAGI. The CDR3 extends over 14 amino acids. The CDR3, as DNA: TGTGCCAGCAGGGGGACTAGCGGGGTCAGTGAGCAGTTCTTC. Translation: CASRGTSGVSEQFF.